The entry that follows covers one T cell receptor (beta chain) sequence. All patients reached thyroid surgery having received no treatment beforehand. The record originates from a study of metastatic and nonmetastatic thyroid tumors. Trimming took off 1 base at V and 5 bases at J, with 20 bases between the two ends. This CDR3 contains 16 residues. CDR1 and CDR2 (germline): GTSNPN, SVGIG (reference sequence). Original data processing: To classify distant metastasis in papillary thyroid cancer, a model was built from CDR3 differences across clinicopathological groups. TCRdb used MiXCR to call clones anew from the PCR reads. TCRdb's processing, not the authors' own work, is the source of the V and J calls. The repertoire holds about 21,000 clones, with about 23% as singletons.

The specimen was tumor tissue. J is TRBJ2-5 and V is TRBV30; D not certain. The sequence was obtained from a male donor with papillary thyroid cancer or a benign thyroid nodule (not recorded which). Some clones in this sample may be carry-over from other donors' samples. Here the CDR3 reads CAWSARIGRARETQYF. The CDR3 DNA follows: TGTGCCTGGAGTGCGAGAATCGGACGGGCGCGGGAGACCCAGTACTTC.